This is a list of T cell receptor beta chains from one sample in a study of blood T cells in healthy people across ages. One entry per CDR3 protein, called by TCRdb with MiXCR from the 5' RACE reads. In the table there are around 400,000 distinct CDR3 sequences, 52% of which are singletons. Input material: blood. The receptor source for this set is a man in his sixties in good health. Both conserved end residues are part of each CDR3. Each record gives: CDR3 protein, CDR3 DNA, V gene, D gene, J gene, clone size. D genes are given only for firm matches. Not every row has a clone size; where given, it reads once, few, many or a size class.

CSTRPSSYNEQFF | TGCAGTACCAGGCCCAGCTCCTACAATGAGCAGTTCTTC | TRBV20-1 | NA | TRBJ2-1 | NA
CACSPQGGTATGANVLTF | TGCGCCTGCAGCCCCCAGGGAGGAACCGCCACTGGGGCCAACGTCCTGACTTTC | TRBV4-3 | NA | TRBJ2-6 | NA
CASTLLGRGNEQFF | TGTGCCAGCACTCTCCTAGGGCGCGGGAATGAGCAGTTCTTC | TRBV28 | NA | TRBJ2-1 | NA
CASSLRGRGPSYEQYF | TGTGCCAGCAGTTTAAGAGGCAGGGGGCCCTCCTACGAGCAGTACTTC | TRBV12-3/TRBV12-4 | TRBD1 | TRBJ2-7 | few
CSVAKGRGNEQFF | TGCAGCGTTGCGAAGGGACGAGGCAATGAGCAGTTCTTC | TRBV29-1 | NA | TRBJ2-1 | few
CASSLWQVVHNEQFF | TGTGCCAGCAGCTTGTGGCAGGTAGTGCACAATGAGCAGTTCTTC | TRBV5-6 | NA | TRBJ2-1 | NA
CASHSGRALADTQYF | TGCGCCAGCCATAGCGGGAGGGCCTTAGCAGATACGCAGTATTTT | TRBV5-1 | TRBD2 | TRBJ2-3 | NA
CAVLGRRVTVNEQFF | TGTGCCGTCCTCGGACGGAGGGTTACGGTCAATGAGCAGTTCTTC | TRBV2 | NA | TRBJ2-1 | few
CASSSGTAPYNEQFF | TGTGCCAGCAGCTCCGGGACTGCCCCCTACAATGAGCAGTTCTTC | TRBV11-2 | NA | TRBJ2-1 | NA
CGCQGGGNSYEQYF | TGTGGCTGCCAAGGGGGCGGGAACTCCTACGAGCAGTACTTC | TRBV30 | NA | TRBJ2-7 | NA
CASSGTSGGTDEQFF | TGTGCCAGCAGCGGGACTAGCGGGGGGACCGATGAGCAGTTCTTC | TRBV2 | TRBD2 | TRBJ2-1 | NA
CSAGAPDRLGEQFF | TGCAGTGCTGGAGCCCCCGACAGGTTGGGTGAGCAGTTCTTC | TRBV20-1 | NA | TRBJ2-1 | NA
CASSPGQGQYYGYTF | TGTGCCAGCAGCCCAGGACAGGGGCAATACTATGGCTACACCTTC | TRBV7-2 | TRBD1 | TRBJ1-2 | NA
CASSLMDLSGGYTF | TGTGCCAGCAGTCTTATGGACTTATCTGGTGGCTACACCTTC | TRBV28 | NA | TRBJ1-2 | NA
CASSPRGSGRYYYEQYF | TGTGCCAGCAGCCCTCGGGGTAGCGGGAGGTATTATTACGAGCAGTACTTC | TRBV7-2 | TRBD2 | TRBJ2-7 | NA
CSAGLAGGPGETQYF | TGCAGTGCTGGACTAGCGGGAGGGCCGGGGGAGACCCAGTACTTC | TRBV20-1 | TRBD2 | TRBJ2-5 | NA
CASRETIFLHTDTQYF | TGTGCCAGCAGGGAGACGATCTTCTTACACACAGATACGCAGTATTTT | TRBV6-5 | NA | TRBJ2-3 | NA
CASSAGQTSYEQYF | TGTGCCAGCAGCGCAGGACAGACCTCCTACGAGCAGTACTTC | TRBV7-9 | NA | TRBJ2-7 | few
CASSLPLRGRGHPFGTEAFF | TGTGCCAGCAGTTTACCCCTCCGGGGGAGGGGGCACCCTTTCGGCACTGAAGCTTTCTTT | TRBV28 | TRBD1 | TRBJ1-1 | NA
CASSLSGGGGYEQYF | TGTGCCAGCAGTTTAAGTGGGGGCGGAGGGTACGAGCAGTACTTC | TRBV27 | NA | TRBJ2-7 | NA
CASSRDFTDTQYF | TGTGCCAGCAGCCGGGACTTCACAGATACGCAGTATTTT | TRBV7-2 | NA | TRBJ2-3 | NA
CASSRLGLASSTDTQYF | TGTGCCAGCAGTCGTCTTGGACTAGCGTCTAGCACAGATACGCAGTATTTT | TRBV6-2/TRBV6-3 | TRBD2 | TRBJ2-3 | few
CASSLARTSGGTDTQYF | TGTGCTAGCAGCTTAGCGAGGACTAGCGGGGGCACAGATACGCAGTATTTT | TRBV7-7 | TRBD2 | TRBJ2-3 | NA
CASSTLTTSGRARSYEQYF | TGTGCCAGCAGTACCCTTACGACTAGCGGGAGGGCCCGTTCCTACGAGCAGTACTTC | TRBV28 | TRBD2 | TRBJ2-7 | few
CASSESFMQESVYGYTF | TGTGCCAGCAGTGAATCATTTATGCAGGAGAGTGTCTATGGCTACACCTTC | TRBV25-1 | NA | TRBJ1-2 | NA
CASSHGQGAFGTDTQYF | TGTGCCAGCAGTCACGGACAGGGGGCTTTCGGCACAGATACGCAGTATTTT | TRBV28 | TRBD1 | TRBJ2-3 | NA
CAGSLAVGGVNYGYTF | TGCGCCGGCAGCTTGGCGGTCGGCGGCGTAAACTATGGCTACACCTTC | TRBV5-1 | NA | TRBJ1-2 | NA
CASSQGQPANYGYTF | TGTGCCAGCAGCCAAGGACAGCCAGCTAACTATGGCTACACCTTC | TRBV14 | NA | TRBJ1-2 | few
CSAIEGFQPQHF | TGCAGTGCTATTGAGGGCTTTCAGCCCCAGCATTTT | TRBV20-1 | NA | TRBJ1-5 | NA
CASSKEQDAWGEKLFF | TGTGCCAGCAGCAAAGAACAGGACGCCTGGGGCGAAAAACTGTTTTTT | TRBV21-1 | NA | TRBJ1-4 | NA
CSARVPDGHRNNEQFF | TGCAGTGCTAGAGTACCAGACGGTCACAGGAACAATGAGCAGTTCTTC | TRBV20-1 | NA | TRBJ2-1 | few
CASSLAAGAYGYTF | TGTGCCAGCAGCTTAGCGGCCGGGGCCTATGGCTACACCTTC | TRBV7-8 | NA | TRBJ1-2 | NA
CAIRSGARADTQYF | TGTGCCATCAGAAGCGGGGCGAGGGCAGATACGCAGTATTTT | TRBV10-3 | TRBD2 | TRBJ2-3 | once
CSVEWADTQYF | TGCAGCGTTGAGTGGGCAGATACGCAGTATTTT | TRBV29-1 | NA | TRBJ2-3 | few
CATTRLGGELFF | TGTGCCACCACCAGACTCGGCGGGGAGCTGTTTTTT | TRBV6-5 | NA | TRBJ2-2 | NA
CASSLGLADSYNEQFF | TGCGCCAGCAGCTTAGGACTAGCGGATTCCTACAATGAGCAGTTCTTC | TRBV5-1 | TRBD2 | TRBJ2-1 | few
CASSLDRWNQPQHF | TGTGCCAGCAGCCTAGACAGGTGGAATCAGCCCCAGCATTTT | TRBV27 | NA | TRBJ1-5 | NA
CASSQAGLAGADTQYF | TGCGCCAGCAGCCAAGCAGGACTAGCGGGGGCTGATACGCAGTATTTT | TRBV4-1 | TRBD2 | TRBJ2-3 | NA
CSALIPGTGYEQYF | TGCAGTGCTCTTATCCCCGGGACGGGCTACGAGCAGTACTTC | TRBV20-1 | NA | TRBJ2-7 | NA
CASRSIDSSYNEQFF | TGTGCCAGCCGGTCTATAGACAGCTCCTACAATGAGCAGTTCTTC | TRBV6-2/TRBV6-3 | NA | TRBJ2-1 | few
CASSSPTSGTGGYGYTF | TGTGCCAGCAGTTCCCCGACCTCCGGGACAGGGGGGTATGGCTACACCTTC | TRBV28 | TRBD1 | TRBJ1-2 | few
CSVEDDTGSSYEQYF | TGCAGCGTTGAAGATGATACGGGATCCTCCTACGAGCAGTACTTC | TRBV29-1 | NA | TRBJ2-7 | NA
CASGLVRETYEQYF | TGTGCCAGCGGCTTAGTGAGGGAAACCTACGAGCAGTACTTC | TRBV7-2 | NA | TRBJ2-7 | NA
CSALGQGLETQYF | TGCAGTGCTTTGGGGCAGGGCCTAGAGACCCAGTACTTC | TRBV20-1 | NA | TRBJ2-5 | NA
CSARAQGQDYGYTF | TGCAGTGCTAGAGCCCAGGGGCAGGACTATGGCTACACCTTC | TRBV20-1 | NA | TRBJ1-2 | NA
CATSEGLAGSYNEQFF | TGTGCCACCAGCGAGGGACTAGCCGGCTCCTACAATGAGCAGTTCTTC | TRBV24-1 | TRBD2 | TRBJ2-1 | NA
CASWSSVGYTF | TGTGCCAGCTGGTCTAGTGTCGGCTACACCTTC | TRBV28 | NA | TRBJ1-2 | NA
CASSPHGQGSNEQFF | TGCGCCAGCAGCCCTCACGGACAGGGTTCGAATGAGCAGTTCTTC | TRBV5-1 | TRBD1 | TRBJ2-1 | NA
CSARGASGSYETQYF | TGCAGTGCTAGGGGGGCTAGCGGGAGCTACGAGACCCAGTACTTC | TRBV20-1 | TRBD2 | TRBJ2-5 | few
CASTSGWGGGTDTQYF | TGTGCCAGCACCTCAGGATGGGGCGGGGGCACAGATACGCAGTATTTT | TRBV28 | NA | TRBJ2-3 | many
CSARDWQGGEKLFF | TGCAGTGCTAGAGATTGGCAGGGAGGGGAAAAACTGTTTTTT | TRBV20-1 | NA | TRBJ1-4 | few
CASSLELASGGYTF | TGTGCCAGCAGCTTAGAGCTAGCCTCCGGGGGCTACACCTTC | TRBV7-2 | NA | TRBJ1-2 | many
CASSQAPLGGELFF | TGTGCCAGCAGCCAGGCCCCGCTGGGGGGGGAGCTGTTTTTT | TRBV5-4 | NA | TRBJ2-2 | NA
CSAGTTGANVLTF | TGCAGTGCAGGGACCACTGGGGCCAACGTCCTGACTTTC | TRBV29-1 | NA | TRBJ2-6 | NA
CSVYGGPHEQYF | TGCAGCGTTTATGGGGGGCCCCACGAGCAGTACTTC | TRBV29-1 | NA | TRBJ2-7 | few